This TCR beta chain was sequenced in a study of technical replicates of blood from a handful of donors. Repertoires were generated with immunoSEQ multiplex PCR, while TCRdb's copy carries only in-frame clones and drops some. The data contain around 16,000 clones, over 70% of them singletons. CDR1 LNHDA and CDR2 SQIVND come from the germline V gene (reference sequence). Trimming removed 5 bases at V and 6 bases at J, with 9 bases between. The CDR3 is made up of 12 amino acids. This chain connects TRBV19 to TRBJ2-3, with D maybe TRBD1 (6 bases). The sample was PBMCs. This receptor was identified in a human donor in good health. The CDR3 bases are TGTGCCAGTAGTTCAGGGGCCGATACGCAGTATTTT. Translated: CASSSGADTQYF.